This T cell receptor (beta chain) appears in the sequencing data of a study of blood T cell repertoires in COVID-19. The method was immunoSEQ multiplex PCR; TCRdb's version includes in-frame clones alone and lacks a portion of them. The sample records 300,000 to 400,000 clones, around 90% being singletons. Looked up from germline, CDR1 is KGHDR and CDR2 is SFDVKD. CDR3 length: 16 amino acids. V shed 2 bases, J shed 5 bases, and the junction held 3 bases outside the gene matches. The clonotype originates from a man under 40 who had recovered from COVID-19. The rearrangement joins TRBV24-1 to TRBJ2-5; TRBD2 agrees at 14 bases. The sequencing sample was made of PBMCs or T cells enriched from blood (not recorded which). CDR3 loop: CATSDSGLAGVETQYF. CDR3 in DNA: TGTGCCACCAGTGATTCGGGACTAGCGGGGGTGGAGACCCAGTACTTC.